What follows is one TCR beta chain and its context. Its antigen is undetermined. This sample stems from a study of T cells in Graves' hyperthyroidism and ophthalmopathy. Study-wide points: Most thyroid clonotypes that were expanded above 0.001 also turned up in blood. Stable hyperthyroidism was separated from ophthalmopathy by a model based on 13 V-J features.

Subjects with ophthalmopathy showed a Clinical Activity Score no lower than 3, a NOSPECS grade no lower than 4, and a duration shorter than 3 months. Criteria for exclusion of patients were uncontrolled infection, other autoimmune disease, pregnancy or lactation. TCR beta CDR3 regions were amplified from RNA. The TCR CDR3 first-round RT-PCR relied on the HTBI primer set. From the multiplex PCR reads, TCRdb called clonotypes with MiXCR, one entry per CDR3 protein. The sample carries fewer than 550,000 distinct CDR3 sequences, less than 25% recorded once. The receptor was isolated from a woman aged 25-40 years with Graves' ophthalmopathy. Source material: blood.

CDR3 sequence reads: CASSLGTSGAGTGELFF. The CDR3 DNA sequence: TGTGCCAGCAGCCTTGGGACTAGCGGGGCGGGGACCGGGGAGCTGTTTTTT. The chain combines TRBV3-1 with TRBJ2-2; 13 nucleotides align to TRBD2. The CDR3 covers 17 residues. Germline-derived CDR1 and CDR2 are LGHDT and YNNKEL (reference sequence). V was pared by 4 bases and J by 5 bases, with 7 bases of the junction left unmatched.